This passage covers 8 T cell receptor beta chains from one sample sequenced in a study of blood T cell repertoires in COVID-19. Method: immunoSEQ multiplex PCR; TCRdb's copy keeps in-frame clones and lacks some. The sample has some 300,000 clones, approximately 90% seen once; the top ten hold just under 7%. Sequenced material: peripheral blood. The receptors stem from a woman in her 30s who had recovered from COVID-19.

The chain has TRBV7-8 and TRBJ2-4; unclear D gene. The CDR3 is 15 residues long. Between the trimmed V and J ends, which lost 1 base and 9 bases, there was a span of 16 bases. Germline V gene sequence: CDR1 SGHVS, CDR2 FQNEAQ. CDR3 protein: CASSLEVGQVPIQYF. The CDR3 DNA reads TGTGCCAGCAGCTTAGAAGTTGGGCAGGTTCCCATTCAGTACTTC. Looking up the rest from reference TRBV7-8 and TRBJ2-4 gives the full variable domain: GAGVSQSPRYKVAKRGQDVALRCDPISGHVSLFWYQQALGQGPEFLTYFQNEAQLDKSGLPSDRFFAERPEGSVSTLKIQRTQQEDSAVYLCASSLEVGQVPIQYFGAGTRLSVL.

The chain joins TRBV6-1 to TRBJ1-1; D is undetermined. Germline CDR1 and CDR2: MNHNS and SASEGT. V was shortened by 3 bases and J by 1 base, with 12 bases between the two germline ends. This CDR3 spans 15 amino acids. This CDR3 is CASSDRNEGNTEAFF. The CDR3 DNA follows: TGTGCCAGCAGTGACCGGAATGAGGGGAACACTGAAGCTTTCTTT.

The chain carries TRBV5-1 and TRBJ2-1; maybe TRBD2 (6 bases). The germline V and J ends were trimmed by 4 bases and 7 bases, with 12 bases remaining between them. Germline V lookup: CDR1 SGHRS, CDR2 YFSETQ. This CDR3 is built from 13 residues. The CDR3 loop reads CASSEQGGNEQFF. CDR3 coding DNA: TGCGCCAGCAGCGAGCAGGGAGGAAATGAGCAGTTCTTC.

The CDR3 spells CAISDPTSGAGEQFF. CDR3 in DNA: TGTGCCATCAGTGACCCGACTAGCGGGGCAGGTGAGCAGTTCTTC. This sequence joins TRBV10-3 and TRBJ2-1; TRBD2 aligns across 11 bases. Germline V gives CDR1 ENHRY, CDR2 SYGVKD. The CDR3 consists of 15 residues. Unmatched junction bases numbered 7, after V lost 3 bases and J lost 9 bases.

V usage is TRBV19 and J usage is TRBJ1-1; the D is unclear. This CDR3 contains 15 residues. V was trimmed by 5 bases and J by 8 bases, leaving 21 bases between them. Per germline, CDR1 LNHDA and CDR2 SQIVND (reference sequence). The CDR3 DNA follows: TGTGCCAGTAGTTGGGGAGCCGGGCCGTGGCGCGAAGCTTTCTTT. Its translation is CASSWGAGPWREAFF.

The V gene is TRBV7-9, the J gene TRBJ1-2; D is uncertain. The germline CDR1 and CDR2 sequences are SEHNR and FQNEAQ (reference sequence). V dropped 5 bases and J dropped 2 bases, with 15 bases sitting between them. The CDR3 is 15 residues long. CDR3 protein: CASSKSNRRNYGYTF. The CDR3 DNA sequence: TGTGCCAGCAGCAAATCAAATAGGAGAAACTATGGCTACACCTTC.

This clone was detected once. The chain has TRBV6-5 and TRBJ1-5, with TRBD1 identical over 9 bases. The CDR3 extends over 15 amino acids. Germline V gene lookup returns CDR1 MNHEY and CDR2 SVGAGI. V dropped 5 bases and J dropped 1; count of bases not matched to a gene: 3. In DNA, the CDR3 is TGTGCCAGCAGTAGGACAGGGGAGAGCAATCAGCCCCAGCATTTT. Translated, it gives CASSRTGESNQPQHF.

Worth noting for this clone: The germline gene is not matched at one end of the junction; a read error may be the cause. The gene calls are TRBV6-1 and TRBJ1-3, with 10 bases that match TRBD1. The CDR3 extends over 12 amino acids. Germline V gene sequence: CDR1 MNHNS, CDR2 SASEGT. The CDR3 region is CASSELVGTGDF. The CDR3 DNA is TGTGCCAGCAGTGAACTTGTCGGGACAGGGGATTTT.